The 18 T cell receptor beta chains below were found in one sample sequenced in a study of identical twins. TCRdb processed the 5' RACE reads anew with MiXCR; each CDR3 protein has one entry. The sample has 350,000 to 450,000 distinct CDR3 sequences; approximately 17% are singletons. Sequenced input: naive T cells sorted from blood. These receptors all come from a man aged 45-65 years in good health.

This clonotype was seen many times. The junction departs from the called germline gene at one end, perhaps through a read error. The DNA for the CDR3 is TGTGCCAGCAGCTTAGTGGGCCAAGAGACCCAGTACTTC. Amino acids: CASSLVGQETQYF. The chain carries TRBV5-1 and TRBJ2-5; D not certain. The CDR3 is made up of 13 amino acids. Germline CDR1 reads SGHRS; CDR2 reads YFSETQ. The whole variable domain, remainder taken from reference TRBV5-1 and TRBJ2-5, is KAGVTQTPRYLIKTRGQQVTLSCSPISGHRSVSWYQQTPGQGLQFLFEYFSETQRNKGNFPGRFSGRQFSNSRSEMNVSTLELGDSALYLCASSLVGQETQYFGPGTRLLVL.

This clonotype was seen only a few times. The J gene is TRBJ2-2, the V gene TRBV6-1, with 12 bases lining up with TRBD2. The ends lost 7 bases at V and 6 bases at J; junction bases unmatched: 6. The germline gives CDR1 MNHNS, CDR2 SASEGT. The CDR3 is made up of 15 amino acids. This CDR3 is CASTPTSGGPGELFF. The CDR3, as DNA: TGTGCCAGCACCCCGACTAGCGGGGGTCCCGGGGAGCTGTTTTTT.

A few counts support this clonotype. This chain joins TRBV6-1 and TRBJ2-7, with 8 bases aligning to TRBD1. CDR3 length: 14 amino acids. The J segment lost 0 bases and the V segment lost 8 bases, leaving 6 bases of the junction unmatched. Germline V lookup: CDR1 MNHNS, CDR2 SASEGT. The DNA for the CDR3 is TGTGCCAGCGGTCGGACAGGGAGCTCCTACGAGCAGTACTTC. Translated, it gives CASGRTGSSYEQYF.

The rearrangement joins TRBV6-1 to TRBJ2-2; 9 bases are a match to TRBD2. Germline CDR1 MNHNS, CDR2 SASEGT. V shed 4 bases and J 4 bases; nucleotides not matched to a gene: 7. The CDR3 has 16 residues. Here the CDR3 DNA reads TGTGCCAGCAGTGCCGTAGCGGGAGAGGGCACCGGGGAGCTGTTTTTT. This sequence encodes CASSAVAGEGTGELFF.

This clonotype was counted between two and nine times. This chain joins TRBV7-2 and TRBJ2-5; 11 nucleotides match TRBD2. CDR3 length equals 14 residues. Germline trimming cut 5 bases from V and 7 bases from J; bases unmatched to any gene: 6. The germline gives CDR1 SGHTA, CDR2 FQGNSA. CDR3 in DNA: TGTGCCAGCAGCCCTACTAGCGGGGGAGTGACCCAGTACTTC. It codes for CASSPTSGGVTQYF.

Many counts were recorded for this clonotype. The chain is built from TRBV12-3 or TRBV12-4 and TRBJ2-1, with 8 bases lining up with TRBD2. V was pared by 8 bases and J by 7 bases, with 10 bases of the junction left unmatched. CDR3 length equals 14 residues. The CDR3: CASRSGGAVNEQFF. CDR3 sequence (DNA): TGTGCCAGCCGGTCGGGGGGGGCGGTGAATGAGCAGTTCTTC.

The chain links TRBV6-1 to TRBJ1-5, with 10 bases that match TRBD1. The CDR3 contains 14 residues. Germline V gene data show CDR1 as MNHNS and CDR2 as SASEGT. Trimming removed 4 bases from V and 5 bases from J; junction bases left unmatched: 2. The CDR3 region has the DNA TGTGCCAGCAGTGGGACAGGGGGATATCAGCCCCAGCATTTT. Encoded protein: CASSGTGGYQPQHF.

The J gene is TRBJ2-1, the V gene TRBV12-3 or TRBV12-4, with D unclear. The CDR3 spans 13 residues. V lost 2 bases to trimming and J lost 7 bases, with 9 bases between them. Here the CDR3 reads CASSLYKGNEQFF. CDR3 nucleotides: TGTGCCAGCAGTTTATATAAGGGAAATGAGCAGTTCTTC.

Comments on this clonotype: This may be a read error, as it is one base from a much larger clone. The CDR3 loop is CSARDLARGPANYGYTF. In DNA, the CDR3 is TGCAGTGCTAGAGATTTGGCAAGGGGCCCAGCTAACTATGGCTACACCTTC. The rearrangement joins TRBV20-1 to TRBJ1-2; D might be TRBD1 (5 bases). The CDR3 has 17 amino acids. Trimming stripped 0 bases from V and 0 bases from J, with 17 bases between. Germline V gives CDR1 DFQATT, CDR2 SNEGSKA (reference sequence).

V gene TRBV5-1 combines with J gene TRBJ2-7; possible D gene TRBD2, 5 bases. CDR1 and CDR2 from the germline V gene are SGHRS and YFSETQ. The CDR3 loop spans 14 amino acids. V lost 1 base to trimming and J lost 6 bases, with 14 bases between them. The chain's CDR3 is CASSLRGLSREQYF. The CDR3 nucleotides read TGCGCCAGCAGCTTGCGAGGGTTGTCACGCGAGCAGTACTTC.

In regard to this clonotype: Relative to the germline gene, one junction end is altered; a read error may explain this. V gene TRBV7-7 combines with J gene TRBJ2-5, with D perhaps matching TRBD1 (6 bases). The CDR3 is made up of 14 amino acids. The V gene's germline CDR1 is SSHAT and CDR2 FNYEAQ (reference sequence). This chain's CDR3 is CASSSPGQVETQYF. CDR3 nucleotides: TGTGCTAGCAGCTCACCGGGACAAGTAGAGACCCAGTACTTC.

The CDR3 DNA sequence: TGTGCCAGCAAACGAACGGGAGGGCCTTACACAGATACGCAGTATTTT. Its translation is CASKRTGGPYTDTQYF. The chain recombines TRBV5-4 with TRBJ2-3, with 8 bases fitting TRBD2. Germline V gene sequence: CDR1 SGHNT, CDR2 YYREEE (reference sequence). The CDR3 length is 16 residues. Losses at the gene ends were 6 bases for V and 2 bases for J; bases not matched to a gene: 11.

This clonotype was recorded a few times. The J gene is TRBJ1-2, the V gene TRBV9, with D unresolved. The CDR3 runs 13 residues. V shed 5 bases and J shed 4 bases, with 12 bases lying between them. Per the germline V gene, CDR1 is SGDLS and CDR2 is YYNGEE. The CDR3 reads CASRQDNSYGYTF. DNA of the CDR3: TGTGCCAGCAGACAAGACAACAGCTATGGCTACACCTTC.

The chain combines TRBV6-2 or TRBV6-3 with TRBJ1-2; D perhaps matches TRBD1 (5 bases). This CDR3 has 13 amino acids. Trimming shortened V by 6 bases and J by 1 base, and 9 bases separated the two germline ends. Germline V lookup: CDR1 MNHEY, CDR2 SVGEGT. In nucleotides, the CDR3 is TGTGCCAGCAGGACGGACATTAACTATGGCTACACCTTC. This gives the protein CASRTDINYGYTF.

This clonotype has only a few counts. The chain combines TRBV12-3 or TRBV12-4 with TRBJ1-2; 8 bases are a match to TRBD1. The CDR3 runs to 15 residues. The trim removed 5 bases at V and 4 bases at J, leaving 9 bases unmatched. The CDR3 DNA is TGTGCCAGCAGTCCCCAGACCGGGACAGGCTATGGCTACACCTTC. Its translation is CASSPQTGTGYGYTF.

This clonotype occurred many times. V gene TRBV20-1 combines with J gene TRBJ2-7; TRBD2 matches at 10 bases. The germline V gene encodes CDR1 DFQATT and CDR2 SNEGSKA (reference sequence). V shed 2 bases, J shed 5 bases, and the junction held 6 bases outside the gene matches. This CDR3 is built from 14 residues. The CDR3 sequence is CSARKASGSNEQYF. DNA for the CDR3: TGCAGTGCTAGAAAGGCTAGCGGGAGTAACGAGCAGTACTTC.

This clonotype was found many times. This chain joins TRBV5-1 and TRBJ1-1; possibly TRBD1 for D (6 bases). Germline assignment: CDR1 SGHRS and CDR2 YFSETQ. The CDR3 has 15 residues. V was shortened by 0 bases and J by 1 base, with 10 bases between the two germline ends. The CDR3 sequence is CASSLEGGGNTEAFF. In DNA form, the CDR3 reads TGCGCCAGCAGCTTGGAGGGGGGAGGGAACACTGAAGCTTTCTTT.

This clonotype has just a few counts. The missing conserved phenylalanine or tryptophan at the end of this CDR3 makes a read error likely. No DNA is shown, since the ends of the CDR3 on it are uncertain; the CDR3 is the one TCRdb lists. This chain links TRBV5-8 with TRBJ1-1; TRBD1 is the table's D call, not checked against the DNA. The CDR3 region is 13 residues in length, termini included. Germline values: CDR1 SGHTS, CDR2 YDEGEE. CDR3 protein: CASSFRRDSPGRC.